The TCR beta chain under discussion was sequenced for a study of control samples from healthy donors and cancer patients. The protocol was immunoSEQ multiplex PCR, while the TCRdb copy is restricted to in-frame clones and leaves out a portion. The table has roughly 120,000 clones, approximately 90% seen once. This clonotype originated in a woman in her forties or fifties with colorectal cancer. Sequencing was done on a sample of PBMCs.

CDR3 amino acids: CASSYEEDRGGDEAFF. CDR3 in DNA: TGTGCCAGCAGTTACGAGGAAGACAGGGGAGGGGATGAAGCTTTCTTT. The chain uses TRBV6-5 and TRBJ1-1, with 8 bases identical to TRBD1. V was pared by 2 bases and J by 7 bases, with 12 bases of the junction left unmatched. The CDR3 is 16 amino acids. The germline gives CDR1 MNHEY, CDR2 SVGAGI.